This T cell receptor beta chain is from a study of early T cells in non-severe SARS-CoV-2 infection. Study-wide findings and caveats: Anti-spike CD8 responses were favored in VDJdb matching, and private and CD4 specificities were missed.

Germline assignment: CDR1 LNHNV and CDR2 YYDKDF (reference sequence). The CDR3 consists of 14 residues. Trimming cost V 3 bases and J 5 bases; bases outside gene matches: 3. About this clonotype: Its matching antigen is unknown.

In TCRdb, the 5' RACE reads were re-called with MiXCR into one record per CDR3 protein. The table shows tens of thousands of distinct CDR3 sequences, with 10% to 15% occurring only once. Sequencing used whole blood. V is TRBV15 and J is TRBJ1-1; 10 bases agree with TRBD1. The sequence was obtained from an adult who was a healthcare worker with PCR-confirmed SARS-CoV-2 infection or an uninfected control (not recorded which). The chain's CDR3 is CATSRGQGWTEAFF. For the CDR3, the DNA is TGTGCCACCAGCAGGGGACAGGGGTGGACTGAAGCTTTCTTT.